This T cell receptor beta chain was captured by sequencing in a study of technical replicates of blood from a handful of donors. The CDR3 has 14 amino acids. Trimming cost V 5 bases and J 7 bases; bases outside gene matches: 10. Per the germline V gene, CDR1 is SQVTM and CDR2 is ANQGSEA. The data were produced by immunoSEQ multiplex PCR, yet TCRdb's version contains in-frame clones alone and is incomplete. Among almost 90,000 clones listed, 85% to 95% were seen once. The clonotype comes from a human donor in good health. The rearrangement uses TRBV29-1 and TRBJ2-1; TRBD1 matches at 8 bases. Material: T cells isolated from PBMCs. The CDR3 sequence: CSVPDRVVRNEQFF. CDR3 DNA: TGCAGCGTTCCGGACAGGGTCGTACGAAATGAGCAGTTCTTC.